This T cell receptor (beta chain) was recovered during a study of response to subunit inactivated influenza vaccine. Regarding the study as a whole: T cells newly recruited by each seasonal influenza vaccination are few, the authors suggested.

Note on this clonotype: Its antigen is unknown.

The trim removed 0 bases at V and 6 bases at J, leaving 9 bases unmatched. The germline CDR1 and CDR2 sequences are SGDLS and YYNGEE. The CDR3 contains 15 residues. From the RT-PCR reads, TCRdb called clonotypes with MiXCR, one entry per CDR3 protein. The sample contains about 500,000 distinct CDR3 sequences, approximately 15% of which appear only once. The J gene is TRBJ2-7, the V gene TRBV9, with 7 bases fitting TRBD1. This receptor was identified in a man aged 50-75 years who received an inactivated influenza vaccine. This material consisted of CD4+ T cells sorted from PBMCs, taken less than 30 months after vaccination. The CDR3 sequence: CASSVGGQSLREQYF. The CDR3 nucleotides are TGTGCCAGCAGCGTAGGGGGACAGTCCCTACGCGAGCAGTACTTC.